This T cell receptor (beta chain) appears in the sequencing data of a study of human T cells and chemical hapten exposure. Study details: Per-sample TCR yield variation was attributed mainly to small pooled library volume differences.

This CDR3 spans 17 amino acids. The V end lost 2 bases, the J end lost 4 bases, and 15 bases lay between the germline ends. Germline V lookup: CDR1 MDHEN, CDR2 SYDVKM. Unfractionated whole blood yielded the extracted total RNA. This clonotype was seen ten or more times. In the authors' methods: Samples ranged from about 23,224 to 690,600 TCRs, with a median of roughly 95,000. TCRdb called the 5' RACE reads again in MiXCR, with one record for every CDR3 protein. The V and J calls here are based on TCRdb, not the publication. The sample carries around 140,000 distinct CDR3 sequences, 3.5% to 5% recorded once.

The J gene is TRBJ2-6, the V gene TRBV28; D is unresolved. The receptor's source is a female donor in good health. In DNA form, the CDR3 reads TGTGCCAGCAGTTTAGCGAGACGCAGTGCGGGGGCCAACGTCCTGACTTTC. Translation: CASSLARRSAGANVLTF.